Listed below are T cell receptor beta chains from one sample, sequenced in a study of CD8+CD57+ T cells in acquired aplastic anemia. TCRdb passed the reads through MiXCR, listing each CDR3 protein once. Of 200,000 to 250,000 distinct CDR3 sequences listed, 61% are singletons. The sequenced sample was sorted CD4+, CD8+, or CD8+CD57+ T cells (not recorded which) from PBMCs. The receptor source for this set is a human donor in good health. CDR3s include the opening cysteine and the closing phenylalanine or tryptophan. A D gene is named only where the DNA matches it firmly. Expanded clones are given a class, and other clones once, few, many or no size at all.

clone size	J gene	D gene	V gene	CDR3 protein	CDR3 DNA
few	TRBJ1-1	NA	TRBV12-3/TRBV12-4	CASSFDRNTEAFF	TGTGCCAGCAGCTTCGACAGGAACACTGAAGCTTTCTTT
NA	TRBJ2-7	NA	TRBV24-1	CATRDRGTYEQYF	TGTGCCACCAGGGACCGTGGGACCTACGAGCAGTACTTC
many	TRBJ2-2	NA	TRBV30	CAWSSPVELFF	TGTGCCTGGAGTTCCCCAGTGGAGCTGTTTTTT
NA	TRBJ2-5	TRBD2	TRBV2	CASKVSGYQETQYF	TGTGCCAGCAAGGTTAGCGGGTACCAAGAGACCCAGTACTTC
NA	TRBJ2-6	NA	TRBV20-1	CSASGANVLTF	TGCAGTGCCTCTGGGGCCAACGTCCTGACTTTC
few	TRBJ1-1	NA	TRBV10-1	CASSDSPLNTEAFF	TGCGCCAGCAGTGACTCACCGCTGAACACTGAAGCTTTCTTT
NA	TRBJ2-7	NA	TRBV7-2	CASSSELYSYEQYF	TGTGCCAGCAGCTCAGAGCTTTACTCCTACGAGCAGTACTTC
few	TRBJ2-5	NA	TRBV12-3/TRBV12-4	CASTLRRAEETQYF	TGTGCCAGCACCTTGAGGCGGGCCGAAGAGACCCAGTACTTC
NA	TRBJ2-3	TRBD2	TRBV7-9	CASSLDVSGGPQYF	TGTGCCAGCAGCTTAGATGTGAGCGGGGGACCGCAGTATTTT
NA	TRBJ2-1	NA	TRBV5-1	CASSLGDTLNNEQFF	TGCGCCAGCAGCCTCGGGGACACCTTAAACAATGAGCAGTTCTTC
NA	TRBJ2-2	TRBD2	TRBV11-2	CASSSLIPGGGGLFF	TGTGCCAGCAGTTCCCTTATCCCTGGAGGCGGGGGGCTGTTTTTT
NA	TRBJ2-7	NA	TRBV14	CASSQPRAGKSSYEQYF	TGTGCCAGCAGCCAACCCCGGGCAGGGAAATCCTCCTACGAGCAGTACTTC
NA	TRBJ1-2	NA	TRBV15	CATSRERGANYGYTF	TGTGCCACCAGCAGAGAGAGGGGTGCCAACTATGGCTACACCTTC
few	TRBJ1-5	NA	TRBV6-1	CASGSNQPQHF	TGTGCCAGCGGTAGCAATCAGCCCCAGCATTTT
NA	TRBJ2-1	TRBD2	TRBV20-1	CSARALAGINEQFF	TGCAGTGCTAGGGCACTAGCGGGGATTAATGAGCAGTTCTTC
NA	TRBJ1-3	NA	TRBV19	CASSPRTSYGNTIYF	TGTGCCAGTAGTCCGAGGACATCTTACGGAAACACCATATATTTT
NA	TRBJ1-6	TRBD1	TRBV19	CASQTGGGSPLHF	TGTGCCAGTCAGACAGGGGGAGGTTCACCCCTCCACTTT
NA	TRBJ2-7	TRBD1	TRBV20-1	CSAPFRDSPYEQYF	TGCAGTGCACCGTTCCGGGACAGTCCCTACGAGCAGTACTTC
few	TRBJ1-1	NA	TRBV5-8	CASRLMGYTEAFF	TGTGCCAGCAGATTGATGGGGTACACTGAAGCTTTCTTT
NA	TRBJ2-1	NA	TRBV15	CATSSTSGRAYNEQFF	TGTGCCACCAGCAGTACCTCAGGCAGGGCTTACAATGAGCAGTTCTTC
NA	TRBJ1-1	NA	TRBV20-1	CSARDLRGEVTEAFF	TGCAGTGCTAGAGATCTTCGGGGAGAGGTCACTGAAGCTTTCTTT
few	TRBJ2-7	NA	TRBV19	CASSIGWGGVYEQYF	TGTGCCAGTAGTATAGGATGGGGTGGGGTCTACGAGCAGTACTTC
few	TRBJ1-1	NA	TRBV18	CASQVQGTEAFF	TGTGCCAGCCAAGTTCAAGGGACTGAAGCTTTCTTT
NA	TRBJ2-2	NA	TRBV2	CASSWGGTENTGELFF	TGTGCCAGCAGTTGGGGTGGAACGGAAAACACCGGGGAGCTGTTTTTT
NA	TRBJ1-5	NA	TRBV7-9	CASSLGRNSNQPQHF	TGTGCCAGTAGCTTAGGACGGAATAGCAATCAGCCCCAGCATTTT
NA	TRBJ1-1	NA	TRBV6-6	CASSYGQGYTEAFF	TGTGCCAGCAGTTACGGGCAGGGGTACACTGAAGCTTTCTTT
NA	TRBJ2-7	NA	TRBV7-2	CAGSLTPTTYEQYF	TGTGCCGGCAGCTTAACCCCCACTACCTACGAGCAGTACTTC
many	TRBJ1-1	NA	TRBV4-3	CASSQDRLARWSDEAFF	TGCGCCAGCAGCCAAGATCGTCTGGCTAGGTGGTCAGACGAAGCTTTCTTT
many	TRBJ2-7	NA	TRBV3-1	CASSQKMWYEQYF	TGTGCCAGCAGCCAAAAAATGTGGTACGAGCAGTACTTC
few	TRBJ2-7	NA	TRBV18	CASSPSHEQYF	TGTGCCAGCTCACCATCCCACGAGCAGTACTTC
NA	TRBJ2-7	NA	TRBV7-3	CASSPDGREQYF	TGTGCCAGCAGCCCCGACGGAAGAGAGCAGTACTTC
many	TRBJ2-3	TRBD2	TRBV20-1	CSAFSGGAPSTDTQYF	TGCAGTGCTTTTAGCGGGGGGGCCCCTAGCACAGATACGCAGTATTTT
NA	TRBJ2-7	NA	TRBV12-3/TRBV12-4	CASSLYSSYEQYF	TGTGCCAGCAGTTTGTACAGCTCCTACGAGCAGTACTTC
NA	TRBJ1-2	NA	TRBV2	CASSEGVGRSDYGYTF	TGTGCCAGCAGTGAAGGGGTAGGTAGGAGCGACTATGGCTACACCTTC
NA	TRBJ2-7	NA	TRBV7-9	CASSFVRGAVDEQYF	TGTGCCAGCAGCTTTGTCAGGGGGGCTGTCGACGAGCAGTACTTC
many	TRBJ2-7	NA	TRBV2	CASTPTQYSYEQYF	TGTGCCAGCACCCCGACACAGTACTCCTACGAGCAGTACTTC
few	TRBJ2-3	NA	TRBV24-1	CATSDYVGGPTDTQYF	TGTGCCACCAGTGATTATGTCGGAGGTCCCACAGATACGCAGTATTTT
NA	TRBJ2-3	NA	TRBV20-1	CSARDLRAITDTQYF	TGCAGTGCTAGAGATCTCAGGGCGATCACAGATACGCAGTATTTT
NA	TRBJ1-3	TRBD1	TRBV7-6	CASSYRQGIGNTIYF	TGTGCCAGCAGCTATAGACAGGGGATCGGAAACACCATATATTTT
few	TRBJ1-6	NA	TRBV7-2	CASSLGVVGSPLHF	TGTGCCAGCAGCTTAGGGGTCGTTGGTTCACCCCTCCACTTT
NA	TRBJ1-1	NA	TRBV9	CASSGSQGWGTEAFF	TGTGCCAGCAGCGGGTCACAGGGCTGGGGCACTGAAGCTTTCTTT
NA	TRBJ2-5	TRBD2	TRBV4-1	CASSHGTSGGKETQYF	TGCGCCAGCAGCCACGGGACTAGCGGGGGGAAAGAGACCCAGTACTTC